The 16 T cell receptor beta chains presented below share a single source sample, sequenced in a study of T cells in narcolepsy. Only in-frame clones appear in the TCRdb table, and some are missing; sequencing was by immunoSEQ multiplex PCR. The data show tens of thousands of clones, around four fifths seen once. The material sequenced was CD45RA- memory CD4+ T cells from PBMCs. These receptors all come from a human donor with narcolepsy.

The table lists this clone with a few counts. The V gene is TRBV6-1, the J gene TRBJ2-5; a possible D gene is TRBD1 (6 bases). Trimming removed 4 bases at V and 5 bases at J, with 17 bases between. This CDR3 contains 15 residues. The V gene's germline CDR1 is MNHNS and CDR2 SASEGT. The CDR3 bases are TGTGCCAGCAGTGGGGGGCAGTTGGAAGGGGAGACCCAGTACTTC. It yields the protein CASSGGQLEGETQYF.

The J gene is TRBJ1-4, the V gene TRBV7-9; D call uncertain. The CDR3 spans 13 residues. V was shortened by 0 bases and J by 6 bases, with 5 bases between the two germline ends. The germline V gene encodes CDR1 SEHNR and CDR2 FQNEAQ (reference sequence). CDR3 coding DNA: TGTGCCAGCAGCTTAGCGGAACATGAAAAACTGTTTTTT. Protein product: CASSLAEHEKLFF.

This clone was seen only a few times. The chain has TRBV11-2 and TRBJ2-5, with 11 bases fitting TRBD2. Unmatched junction bases numbered 7, after V lost 5 bases and J lost 8 bases. The germline CDR1 and CDR2 sequences are SGHAT and FQNNGV. The CDR3 sequence is 14 residues long. The CDR3, as DNA: TGTGCCAGCAGCCCCAATAGCGGGGGGGCCACCCAGTACTTC. Encoded protein: CASSPNSGGATQYF.

The chain uses TRBV9 and TRBJ1-3, with 7 bases matching TRBD1. The CDR3 contains 17 residues. CDR1 is SGDLS, CDR2 YYNGEE, per germline. With V trimmed by 3 bases and J by 0 bases, 9 bases remained unmatched. The CDR3 DNA reads TGTGCCAGCAGCGCGTCAGGGGGGCCACTCTCTGGAAACACCATATATTTT. Translating gives CASSASGGPLSGNTIYF.

V gene TRBV4-1 combines with J gene TRBJ1-2; D not certain. This CDR3 has 15 residues. Germline V lookup: CDR1 MGHRA, CDR2 YSYEKL. V was shortened by 0 bases and J by 2 bases, with 10 bases between the two germline ends. CDR3 nucleotide sequence: TGCGCCAGCAGCCAAGAAGTAACTTCGAACTATGGCTACACCTTC. This gives the protein CASSQEVTSNYGYTF.

The rearrangement links TRBV15 to TRBJ2-5; D is unresolved. The CDR3 is made up of 13 amino acids. V lost 1 base and J lost 0, with 3 bases in between. In germline, CDR1 is LNHNV, CDR2 YYDKDF (reference sequence). CDR3 sequence: CATSRGHQETQYF. The CDR3 DNA is TGTGCCACCAGCAGAGGACACCAAGAGACCCAGTACTTC.

This chain connects TRBV5-1 to TRBJ1-2, with D perhaps matching TRBD1 (5 bases). The germline V gene has CDR1 SGHRS and CDR2 YFSETQ. Trimming pared 4 bases from V and 3 bases from J, leaving 13 bases between. This CDR3 comprises 14 residues. CDR3 loop: CASSLRVGDYGYTF. The CDR3 DNA reads TGCGCCAGCAGCCTCAGGGTGGGAGACTATGGCTACACCTTC.

The gene calls are TRBV2 and TRBJ2-5; the match to TRBD1 covers 7 bases. V was pared by 6 bases and J by 1 base, with 2 bases of the junction left unmatched. This CDR3 is built from 13 residues. Germline V lookup: CDR1 SNHLY, CDR2 FYNNEI. In nucleotides, the CDR3 is TGTGCCAGCAGGGGGACAGCCCAAGAGACCCAGTACTTC. This codes for CASRGTAQETQYF.

The genes are TRBV5-1 and TRBJ2-7, with a weak D call TRBD2 (7 bases). The CDR3 contains 16 residues. CDR1 SGHRS and CDR2 YFSETQ come from the germline V gene. Trimming left V 0 bases short and J 1 base short, with 14 bases between. This CDR3 reads CASSLAGGLKSYEQYF. CDR3 nucleotide sequence: TGCGCCAGCAGCTTGGCCGGGGGGCTCAAATCCTACGAGCAGTACTTC.

The V gene is TRBV6-1, the J gene TRBJ2-3; D perhaps matches TRBD1 (5 bases). Germline V gives CDR1 MNHNS, CDR2 SASEGT. CDR3 size: 13 residues. V was clipped by 2 bases and J by 5 bases, with 8 bases between them. DNA of the CDR3: TGTGCCAGCAGTGAATACAGGAAAGATACGCAGTATTTT. This gives the protein CASSEYRKDTQYF.

V gene TRBV7-2 combines with J gene TRBJ1-3; tentative D call: TRBD1 (5 bases). Germline V CDR1 and CDR2: SGHTA, FQGNSA. CDR3 length: 15 residues. Trimming removed 5 bases from V and 8 bases from J, with 19 bases in between. CDR3 bases: TGTGCCAGCAGCCCCGGGACTGTCACAGCACACACCATATATTTT. Protein: CASSPGTVTAHTIYF.

The chain has TRBV7-3 and TRBJ2-2; 8 positions match TRBD2. This CDR3 has 16 amino acids. Losses at the gene ends were 5 bases for V and 7 bases for J; bases not matched to a gene: 12. The germline V gene has CDR1 SGHTA and CDR2 FQGTGA. This CDR3 reads CASSRSQRENDGELFF. The DNA of the CDR3 is TGTGCCAGCAGCCGATCCCAGCGGGAGAACGACGGGGAGCTGTTTTTT.

The chain has TRBV11-2 and TRBJ2-7; D might be TRBD1 or TRBD2, each matching 5 bases. CDR1 is SGHAT and CDR2 is FQNNGV in the germline V gene. The germline V and J ends were trimmed by 5 bases and 0 bases, with 14 bases remaining between them. The CDR3 contains 15 residues. CDR3 in amino acids: CASSQGRLSSYEQYF. As DNA, the CDR3 is TGTGCCAGCAGCCAGGGACGTCTGAGCTCCTACGAGCAGTACTTC. Variable domain in full (rest from reference TRBV11-2 and TRBJ2-7): EAGVAQSPRYKIIEKRQSVAFWCNPISGHATLYWYQQILGQGPKLLIQFQNNGVVDDSQLPKDRFSAERLKGVDSTLKIQPAKLEDSAVYLCASSQGRLSSYEQYFGPGTRLTVT.

The V call is TRBV6-6, the J call TRBJ1-5; 8 positions match TRBD1. From germline, CDR1 is MNHNY and CDR2 SVGAGI (reference sequence). The CDR3 is 14 residues long. Unmatched junction bases numbered 3, after V lost 5 bases and J lost 3 bases. The DNA of the CDR3 is TGTGCCAGCAGTGCGGACAGGGACAATCAGCCCCAGCATTTT. It yields the protein CASSADRDNQPQHF.

V is TRBV5-4 and J is TRBJ2-7; D call uncertain. The germline gives CDR1 SGHNT, CDR2 YYREEE (reference sequence). Trimming left V 4 bases short and J 0 bases short, with 20 bases between. This CDR3 comprises 17 residues. This CDR3 reads CASSGTKAPIASYEQYF. CDR3 in DNA: TGTGCCAGCAGCGGAACCAAGGCCCCGATAGCCTCCTACGAGCAGTACTTC.

This clone has more than one count but fewer than ten. The chain has TRBV2 and TRBJ2-2; D unresolved. Germline CDR1 SNHLY, CDR2 FYNNEI. The V end was cut by 8 bases, the J end by 5 bases, with 6 bases between. This CDR3 is built from 11 residues. For the CDR3, the DNA is TGTGCCAGCGCCCATACCGGGGAGCTGTTTTTT. Translating gives CASAHTGELFF.